This entry features one T cell receptor beta chain sequence. Antigen: not known. Samples with a second dose at about 4 or about 12 weeks were pooled together. The sample comes from a study of T cell responses to AZD1222 COVID-19 vaccine. This table comes from immunoSEQ multiplex PCR, and its TCRdb copy is limited to in-frame clones, with some not included. The sample records about 83,000 clones, 75% to 95% being singletons. Study results and limitations: Females outnumbered males among donors, who were mostly white British; clonal diversity was possibly underestimated. Sampling that yielded the repertoires occurred only after the peak T cell response.

Trimming took off 2 bases at V and 1 base at J, with 14 bases between the two ends. The CDR3 spans 16 residues. The germline V gene has CDR1 MNHEY and CDR2 SMNVEV (reference sequence). This chain connects TRBV27 to TRBJ1-2; a weak D match, TRBD1 (5 bases). This clonotype was sampled from an adult who received the AZD1222 COVID-19 vaccine. Source: peripheral blood, taken 28 days after the second AZD1222 dose. CDR3 coding DNA: TGTGCCAGCAGTTTAACGGCAGGGCGGTATAACTATGGCTACACCTTC. Its translation is CASSLTAGRYNYGYTF.